This TCR beta chain was sequenced during a study of blood T cell repertoires in COVID-19 (dated by TCRdb to 2018 to 2020). Turning to the overall study: Collaborator samples came from the United States, Italy and Spain and covered acute and convalescent phases of COVID-19. The prospective study material was composed of cDNA or gDNA derived from T cells, B-cell-depleted T cells, or PBMCs. Deeply sampled blood TCRbeta repertoires from subjects exposed to, actively infected with, or recovered from COVID-19 were included in the dataset. The repertoires were released in a freely available public database meant as a resource for research on the immune response to SARS-CoV-2. The samples were drawn from the first 160 participants of the ongoing ImmuneRACE study and from 1,254 subjects provided by 6 global collaborators. Sample metadata almost always included a de-identified subject ID, COVID-19 status, age in years and sex. Where available, HLA class I and class II types were obtained from metadata supplied by the sample provider rather than from assay-based typing.

Regarding this clone: No antigen is known for it. No base quality values were provided; no much bigger clone lies one nucleotide off.

One collaborating source in Seattle enrolled patients while the patients were actively infected and followed the patients over time throughout the course of disease. The collaborating institutions used their own protocols to collect whole blood in K2EDTA tubes. Collaborator samples were shipped for TCRbeta analysis as frozen whole blood, isolated PBMCs, or DNA extracted from either sample type. The germline ends are 11 bases apart after V is trimmed by 1 base and J by 5 bases. Taken from cysteine to phenylalanine, the CDR3 has 15 residues. Only CDR3 DNA remains: 45 bases, in frame from the first base. The germline V gene sets CDR1 to SGHNT and CDR2 to YENEEA. Overall study outcomes, separate from this receptor: Clinical and demographic metadata were provided uncurated, with the amount varying by source and participant.

TCRbeta CDR3 regions were amplified from genomic DNA by means of the immunoSEQ Assay, a bias-controlled multiplex PCR. The study's own analysis went as follows. The number of nucleated cells in each sample was estimated by amplification of reference gene primers within the assay. To quantify the absolute abundance of each unique TCRbeta CDR3 rearrangement, sequence reads were collapsed and filtered. For each sample, productive Simpson clonality was calculated by taking the square root of Simpson's diversity index across productive rearrangements. TCRdb obtained this table from immuneACCESS and retained in-frame rearrangements with V and J assigned. These tables miss some clones; where compared with another copy, unresolved V genes account for less than half of the shortfall, and the remainder is unexplained. V, J and clone size are those of that table, while D and trimming were read from the DNA. This sample comprises approximately 290,000 clones, roughly 84% of them detected only once. About 15% of the sample is in the top ten clones.

The chain joins TRBV11-3 to TRBJ2-2; a tentative D call is TRBD2 (5 bases match). Sequencing input: peripheral blood. This TCR was sampled from a person aged 65 to 79 with COVID-19, enrolled during active disease. CDR3 reads: CASSLGSPGTGELFF. The DNA reads TGTGCCAGCAGCTTAGGGTCCCCGGGGACCGGGGAGCTGTTTTTT.